The next 19 T cell receptor beta chains were all read from a single sample in a study of T cell repertoires in cytomegalovirus infection. Via MiXCR, TCRdb re-called the reads, giving one row per CDR3 protein. The sample holds about 770,000 distinct CDR3 sequences, roughly 29% seen once. The antigens for these receptors are not known. Specimen: cultured CD8+ T cells from PBMCs, collected from culture after CMV antigen stimulation. The source is a human donor in good health (CMV status not recorded). Some clones in this sample may be carry-over from other donors' samples.

The genes are TRBV19 and TRBJ1-1; TRBD1 agrees at 7 bases. CDR1 is LNHDA and CDR2 is SQIVND in the germline V gene (reference sequence). The CDR3 extends over 12 amino acids. Trimming at V came to 5 bases and at J to 6 bases, leaving 3 bases not matched to a gene. The chain's CDR3 is CASSSDRSEAFF. CDR3 nucleotides: TGTGCCAGTAGTTCGGACAGGTCTGAAGCTTTCTTT. Complete variable domain (other parts from reference TRBV19 and TRBJ1-1): DGGITQSPKYLFRKEGQNVTLSCEQNLNHDAMYWYRQDPGQGLRLIYYSQIVNDFQKGDIAEGYSVSREKKESFPLTVTSAQKNPTAFYLCASSSDRSEAFFGQGTRLTVV.

This clonotype was observed many times. The chain has TRBV7-2 and TRBJ2-7; the D is unclear. Germline CDR1 SGHTA, CDR2 FQGNSA. CDR3 size: 13 residues. V lost 3 bases and J lost 0, with 6 bases in between. CDR3 region: CASSFTDSYEQYF. In nucleotides, the CDR3 is TGTGCCAGCAGCTTCACAGACTCCTACGAGCAGTACTTC. The full variable domain, in which reference TRBV7-2 and TRBJ2-7 provide the parts outside the CDR3, is GAGVSQSPSNKVTEKGKDVELRCDPISGHTALYWYRQSLGQGLEFLIYFQGNSAPDKSGLPSDRFSAERTGGSVSTLTIQRTQQEDSAVYLCASSFTDSYEQYFGPGTRLTVT.

The chain combines TRBV7-9 with TRBJ1-1; D ambiguous. Germline CDR1 and CDR2: SEHNR and FQNEAQ (reference sequence). Trimming left V 5 bases short and J 3 bases short, with 10 bases between. This CDR3 region has 13 residues. DNA for the CDR3: TGTGCCAGCAGCCACTTAACGGACACTGAAGCTTTCTTT. Protein product: CASSHLTDTEAFF.

This clonotype was seen repeatedly, ten times or more. The chain combines TRBV7-8 with TRBJ2-7; 9 nucleotides align to TRBD2. Germline V CDR1 and CDR2: SGHVS, FQNEAQ. The V and J ends lost 5 bases and 2 bases, in that order; junction bases with no gene match: 10. There are 16 residues in the CDR3. CDR3 sequence reads: CASSEHPSGKTYEQYF. CDR3 DNA sequence: TGTGCCAGCAGCGAGCATCCTAGCGGGAAGACCTACGAGCAGTACTTC.

The chain links TRBV7-6 to TRBJ2-3; D is perhaps TRBD2 (7 bases). Between the trimmed V and J ends, which lost 6 bases and 2 bases, there was a span of 12 bases. The CDR3 consists of 14 residues. Germline V gene data show CDR1 as SGHVS and CDR2 as FNYEAQ. CDR3 residues: CASRDGGATDTQYF. The CDR3 DNA sequence: TGTGCCAGCAGGGATGGGGGGGCCACAGATACGCAGTATTTT.

CDR3 in DNA: TGTGCCAGCAGCGGACAGTCAACTAATGAAAAACTGTTTTTT. Encoded protein: CASSGQSTNEKLFF. V gene TRBV6-6 combines with J gene TRBJ1-4; TRBD1 is a possible D gene (6 bases). V was pared by 6 bases and J by 0 bases, with 8 bases between. Germline V lookup: CDR1 MNHNY, CDR2 SVGAGI (reference sequence). This CDR3 is built from 14 residues.

The chain is built from TRBV27 and TRBJ1-3; D is undetermined. Trimming removed 2 bases from V and 4 bases from J, with 9 bases in between. The CDR3 loop spans 14 amino acids. CDR1 is MNHEY and CDR2 is SMNVEV in the germline V gene (reference sequence). CDR3 protein: CASSLGVKGNTIYF. The CDR3 DNA sequence: TGTGCCAGCAGTTTAGGGGTAAAGGGAAACACCATATATTTT.

CDR3 nucleotide sequence: TGTGCCAGCAGCCCCAGACTAGCGGGGGGGCCCGGGGAGCTGTTTTTT. As protein: CASSPRLAGGPGELFF. The rearrangement links TRBV7-2 to TRBJ2-2, with TRBD2 matching over 14 bases. V shed 5 bases, J shed 6 bases, and the junction held 5 bases outside the gene matches. Germline CDR1 SGHTA, CDR2 FQGNSA. CDR3 length: 16 residues. Combining the CDR3 with reference TRBV7-2 and TRBJ2-2 gives the whole variable domain GAGVSQSPSNKVTEKGKDVELRCDPISGHTALYWYRQSLGQGLEFLIYFQGNSAPDKSGLPSDRFSAERTGGSVSTLTIQRTQQEDSAVYLCASSPRLAGGPGELFFGEGSRLTVL.

As for this clonotype: Mismatch with germline at one junction end may stem from a read error. V is TRBV5-4 and J is TRBJ2-5; D remains unclear. Germline lookup yields CDR1 SGHNT and CDR2 YYREEE (reference sequence). CDR3 size: 14 residues. CDR3 in amino acids: CASSLAYSQGTQYF. For the CDR3, the DNA is TGTGCCAGCAGCTTGGCCTATAGCCAAGGGACCCAGTACTTC.

CDR3 nucleotide sequence: TGCGCCAGCAGCCAAGAAAACAGGGGGGCCACAGATACGCAGTATTTT. Residues: CASSQENRGATDTQYF. This sequence joins TRBV4-3 and TRBJ2-3, with 8 nucleotides matching TRBD1. The CDR3 is made up of 16 amino acids. J gave up 2 bases and V 0 bases, and 4 bases lay outside the gene matches. CDR1 and CDR2 (germline): LGHNA, YSLEER.

The chain carries TRBV29-1 and TRBJ2-7; 8 nucleotides align to TRBD2. V lost 2 bases and J lost 3; bases outside the gene matches: 12. This CDR3 has 16 residues. The germline CDR1 and CDR2 sequences are SQVTM and ANQGSEA. The CDR3 protein is CSVEYRAASGFYEQYV. The CDR3 DNA is TGCAGCGTTGAATATCGCGCGGCTAGCGGGTTCTACGAGCAGTACGTC.

The V and J genes are TRBV7-9 and TRBJ2-1; no reliable D call. The V end was cut by 0 bases, the J end by 4 bases, with 10 bases between. The CDR3 length is 15 residues. In germline, CDR1 is SEHNR, CDR2 FQNEAQ (reference sequence). CDR3 amino acids: CASSLAQRLYNEQFF. The CDR3 DNA reads as TGTGCCAGCAGCTTAGCTCAGCGATTGTACAATGAGCAGTTCTTC.

The sample holds many counts of this clonotype. The chain carries TRBV7-8 and TRBJ2-1, with 9 bases that match TRBD2. This CDR3 comprises 18 residues. Germline values: CDR1 SGHVS, CDR2 FQNEAQ. V gave up 4 bases and J gave up 0 bases; unmatched junction bases: 10. CDR3 DNA: TGTGCCAGCAGCTCACGGCTAGCGGGGATAAGCTCCTACAATGAGCAGTTCTTC. Protein sequence: CASSSRLAGISSYNEQFF. Full variable domain (rest looked up from reference TRBV7-8 and TRBJ2-1): GAGVSQSPRYKVAKRGQDVALRCDPISGHVSLFWYQQALGQGPEFLTYFQNEAQLDKSGLPSDRFFAERPEGSVSTLKIQRTQQEDSAVYLCASSSRLAGISSYNEQFFGPGTRLTVL.

CDR3 in amino acids: CASSFSSGIRNTQYF. The CDR3 nucleotides are TGTGCCAGCAGCTTCTCTAGCGGCATCAGGAATACGCAGTATTTT. This chain uses TRBV7-9 with TRBJ2-3; TRBD2 matches 7 bases. J lost 7 bases, V lost 3 bases, and 10 bases had no gene match. The CDR3 is 15 amino acids. Germline values: CDR1 SEHNR, CDR2 FQNEAQ (reference sequence).

This clonotype showed up many times. The chain uses TRBV27 and TRBJ1-1, with D uncertain. With 1 base removed from V and 0 bases from J, the gap between germline ends came to 3 bases. The CDR3 has 13 residues. CDR1 is MNHEY, CDR2 SMNVEV, per germline (reference sequence). The CDR3 coding sequence is TGTGCCAGCAGTTTATACGTGAACACTGAAGCTTTCTTT. Amino acids: CASSLYVNTEAFF.

This sequence joins TRBV6-2 or TRBV6-3 and TRBJ2-7, with D uncertain. Germline V gene lookup returns CDR1 MNHEY and CDR2 SVGEGT. The CDR3 sequence is 13 residues long. V gave up 3 bases and J gave up 3 bases, with 9 bases separating them. CDR3 sequence: CASSYNRDYEQYV. The CDR3 nucleotides read TGTGCCAGCAGTTATAACCGCGACTACGAGCAGTACGTC.

The gene calls are TRBV12-3 or TRBV12-4 and TRBJ1-5; TRBD1 matches 7 bases. This CDR3 is 16 amino acids long. The V and J ends lost 6 bases and 0 bases, in that order; junction bases with no gene match: 8. For the CDR3, the DNA is TGTGCCAGCAGGTGGGGGACAGAGGTTAGCAATCAGCCCCAGCATTTT. Its translation: CASRWGTEVSNQPQHF.

CDR3 amino acids: CASSPSNPGQGTNYGYTF. DNA of the CDR3: TGTGCCAGCTCACCATCGAACCCGGGACAGGGTACTAACTATGGCTACACCTTC. This chain uses TRBV18 with TRBJ1-2; TRBD1 aligns across 9 bases. The CDR3 length is 18 residues. The V gene's germline CDR1 is KGHSH and CDR2 LQKENI. Unmatched junction bases numbered 10, after V lost 2 bases and J lost 0 bases.

The rearrangement links TRBV6-5 to TRBJ2-2, with no clear D. The CDR3 sequence is 11 residues long. V lost 6 bases, J lost 8 bases, and 7 bases lay in between. Germline CDR1 is MNHEY and CDR2 is SVGAGI. CDR3 sequence (DNA): TGTGCCAGCAGGATGGGTGGGGAGCTGTTTTTT. Amino acids: CASRMGGELFF.